A single sample is the source of the 5 T cell receptor beta chains below, sequenced in a study of cytomegalovirus exposure and HLA in healthy donors. Using immunoSEQ multiplex PCR, the repertoire was profiled, and TCRdb retains in-frame clones only, with some absent. The data show roughly 330,000 clones, with around 90% seen just once and 1% to 1.5% held by the top ten. The sequenced sample was PBMCs. The receptor set was obtained from a woman aged 25 to 39 in good health and CMV-seropositive.

The rearrangement joins TRBV28 to TRBJ1-1, with D uncertain. V gave up 3 bases and J gave up 4 bases, with 15 bases separating them. The CDR3 extends over 15 amino acids. Germline V lookup: CDR1 MDHEN, CDR2 SYDVKM. The DNA of the CDR3 is TGTGCCAGCAGTTTCTTGTCTCAAGGGTTCACTGAAGCTTTCTTT. Protein: CASSFLSQGFTEAFF.

The V call is TRBV4-2, the J call TRBJ2-2; tentatively, D is TRBD2 (6 bases). The V gene's germline CDR1 is LGHNA and CDR2 YNFKEQ. CDR3 length equals 15 residues. Between the trimmed V and J ends, which lost 5 bases and 4 bases, there was a span of 14 bases. The CDR3 here is CASSGTVEGTGELFF. In nucleotides, the CDR3 is TGTGCCAGCAGCGGAACAGTGGAGGGCACCGGGGAGCTGTTTTTT.

V usage is TRBV7-9 and J usage is TRBJ1-5; D unresolved. Germline V gene data show CDR1 as SEHNR and CDR2 as FQNEAQ (reference sequence). The CDR3 is 15 residues long. V was clipped by 1 base and J by 0 bases, with 7 bases between them. CDR3 residues: CASSLGPNSNQPQHF. CDR3 in DNA: TGTGCCAGCAGCTTAGGTCCGAATAGCAATCAGCCCCAGCATTTT.

This chain uses TRBV27 with TRBJ1-1, with a possible D match to TRBD1 (5 bases). CDR3 length equals 13 residues. V gave up 4 bases and J gave up 11 bases, with 17 bases separating them. Germline lookup yields CDR1 MNHEY and CDR2 SMNVEV (reference sequence). CDR3 nucleotides: TGTGCCAGCAGTTCCGGGACCGATGGTTTGGCTTTCTTT. Translated, it gives CASSSGTDGLAFF.

The gene calls are TRBV7-3 and TRBJ2-3; tentatively, D is TRBD1 (6 bases). V was pared by 1 base and J by 8 bases, with 10 bases between. CDR1 and CDR2 (germline): SGHTA, FQGTGA. The CDR3 runs 13 residues. The CDR3: CASSLIQGGTQYF. Here the CDR3 DNA reads TGTGCCAGCAGCTTAATACAGGGCGGTACGCAGTATTTT. The full variable domain, in which reference TRBV7-3 and TRBJ2-3 provide the parts outside the CDR3, is GAGVSQTPSNKVTEKGKYVELRCDPISGHTALYWYRQSLGQGPEFLIYFQGTGAADDSGLPNDRFFAVRPEGSVSTLKIQRTERGDSAVYLCASSLIQGGTQYFGPGTRLTVL.